This T cell receptor (beta chain) was identified in a study of blood T cells in healthy people across ages. The study, taken as a whole, reports: As naive T cell percentage varied, TCR beta diversity correlated strongly with it.

The authors ran a second PCR of roughly 7 to 11 cycles using a sample-barcoded 5' primer and a J-beta primer mix. Each sample yielded at least 2.5 million CDR3-containing paired-end reads. TCRdb re-derived calls from the 5' RACE reads in MiXCR, one entry per CDR3 protein. This table has 1.2 million to 1.5 million distinct CDR3 sequences, roughly 60% appearing once. J gave up 8 bases and V 0 bases, and 8 bases lay outside the gene matches. CDR1 MGHDK and CDR2 SYGVNS come from the germline V gene. The length of the CDR3 is 16 residues. This clonotype came up a few times. Its antigen is currently unknown.

The chain couples TRBV25-1 to TRBJ1-4, with TRBD1 matching over 8 bases. Source material: blood. The receptor was isolated from a man between 18 and 29 years old in good health. CDR3 DNA: TGTGCCAGCAGTGAATATATGGGGGACAGGCGGGAAAAACTGTTTTTT. Amino acid sequence: CASSEYMGDRREKLFF.